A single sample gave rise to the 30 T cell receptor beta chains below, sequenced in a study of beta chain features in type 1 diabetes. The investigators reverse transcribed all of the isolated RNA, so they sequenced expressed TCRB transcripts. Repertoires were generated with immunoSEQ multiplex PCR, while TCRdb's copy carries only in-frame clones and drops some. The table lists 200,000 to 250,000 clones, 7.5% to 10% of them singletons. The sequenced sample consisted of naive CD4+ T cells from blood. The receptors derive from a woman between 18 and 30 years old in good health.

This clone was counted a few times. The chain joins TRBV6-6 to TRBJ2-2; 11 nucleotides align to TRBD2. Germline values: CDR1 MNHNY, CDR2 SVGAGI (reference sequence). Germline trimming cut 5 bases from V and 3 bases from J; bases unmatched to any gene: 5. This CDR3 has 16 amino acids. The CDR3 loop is CASSARLAGHTGELFF. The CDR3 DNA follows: TGTGCCAGCAGTGCAAGACTAGCGGGGCACACCGGGGAGCTGTTTTTT.

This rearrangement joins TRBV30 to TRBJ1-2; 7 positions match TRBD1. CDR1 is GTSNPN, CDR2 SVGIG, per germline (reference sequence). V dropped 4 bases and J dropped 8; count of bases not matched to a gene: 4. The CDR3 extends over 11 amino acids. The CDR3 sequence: CAWKGGWGYTF. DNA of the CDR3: TGTGCCTGGAAAGGGGGCTGGGGCTACACCTTC.

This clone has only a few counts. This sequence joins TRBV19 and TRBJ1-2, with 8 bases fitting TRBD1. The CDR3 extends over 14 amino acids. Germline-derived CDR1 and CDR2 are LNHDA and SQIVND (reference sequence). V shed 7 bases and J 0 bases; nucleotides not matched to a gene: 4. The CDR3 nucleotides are TGTGCCAGTACCCGGACAGGGACTAACTATGGCTACACCTTC. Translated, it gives CASTRTGTNYGYTF.

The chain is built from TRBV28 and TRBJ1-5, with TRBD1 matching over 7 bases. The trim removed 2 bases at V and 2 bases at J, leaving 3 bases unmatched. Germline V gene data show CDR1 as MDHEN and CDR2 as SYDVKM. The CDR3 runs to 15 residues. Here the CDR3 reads CASSLPQGGNQPQHF. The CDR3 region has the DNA TGTGCCAGCAGTTTACCCCAGGGGGGCAATCAGCCCCAGCATTTT.

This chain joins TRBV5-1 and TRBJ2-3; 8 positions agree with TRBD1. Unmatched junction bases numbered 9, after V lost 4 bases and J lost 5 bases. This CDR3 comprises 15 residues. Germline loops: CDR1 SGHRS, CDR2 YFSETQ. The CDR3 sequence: CASSLDRVGVDTQYF. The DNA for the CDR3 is TGCGCCAGCAGCCTGGACAGGGTCGGGGTAGATACGCAGTATTTT.

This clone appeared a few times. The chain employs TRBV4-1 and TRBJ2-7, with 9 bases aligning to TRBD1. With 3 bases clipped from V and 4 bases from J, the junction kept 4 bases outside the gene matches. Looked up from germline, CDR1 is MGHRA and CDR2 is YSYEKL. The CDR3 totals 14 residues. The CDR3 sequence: CASSHPQGAYEQYF. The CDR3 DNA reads TGCGCCAGCAGCCATCCACAGGGGGCTTACGAGCAGTACTTC.

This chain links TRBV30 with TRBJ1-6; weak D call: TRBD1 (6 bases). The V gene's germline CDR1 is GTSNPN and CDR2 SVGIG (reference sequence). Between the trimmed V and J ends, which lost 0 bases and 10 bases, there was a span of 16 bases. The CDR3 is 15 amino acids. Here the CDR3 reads CAWSVRGRGGSPLHF. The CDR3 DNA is TGTGCCTGGAGTGTACGGGGCAGGGGTGGATCACCCCTCCACTTT.

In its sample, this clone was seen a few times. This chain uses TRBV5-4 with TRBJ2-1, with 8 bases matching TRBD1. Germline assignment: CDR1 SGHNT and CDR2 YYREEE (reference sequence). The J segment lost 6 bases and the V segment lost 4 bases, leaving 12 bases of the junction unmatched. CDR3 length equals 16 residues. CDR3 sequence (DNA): TGTGCCAGCAGCCCAGTCGTACAGGGGGGAGGCAATGAGCAGTTCTTC. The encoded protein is CASSPVVQGGGNEQFF.

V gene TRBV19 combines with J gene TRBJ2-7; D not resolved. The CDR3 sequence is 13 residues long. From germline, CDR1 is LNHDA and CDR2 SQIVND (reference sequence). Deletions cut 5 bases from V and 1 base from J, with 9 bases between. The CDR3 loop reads CASSPIQSYEQYF. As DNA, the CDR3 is TGTGCCAGTAGTCCAATTCAATCCTACGAGCAGTACTTC. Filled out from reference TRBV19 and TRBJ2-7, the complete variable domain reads DGGITQSPKYLFRKEGQNVTLSCEQNLNHDAMYWYRQDPGQGLRLIYYSQIVNDFQKGDIAEGYSVSREKKESFPLTVTSAQKNPTAFYLCASSPIQSYEQYFGPGTRLTVT.

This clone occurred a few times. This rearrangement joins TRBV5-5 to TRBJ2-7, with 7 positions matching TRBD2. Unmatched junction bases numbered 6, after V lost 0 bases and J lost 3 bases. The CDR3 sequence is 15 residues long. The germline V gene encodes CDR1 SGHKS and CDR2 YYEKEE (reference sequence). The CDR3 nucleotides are TGTGCCAGCAGCTTGGGTCTAGCGGATTTCTACGAGCAGTACTTC. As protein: CASSLGLADFYEQYF.

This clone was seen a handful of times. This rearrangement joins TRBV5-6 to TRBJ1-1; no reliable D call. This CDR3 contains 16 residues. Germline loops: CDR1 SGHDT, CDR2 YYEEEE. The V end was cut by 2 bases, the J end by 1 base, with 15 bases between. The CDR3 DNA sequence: TGTGCCAGCAGCTTACCTGTCCGGAGACCGAACACTGAAGCTTTCTTT. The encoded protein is CASSLPVRRPNTEAFF.

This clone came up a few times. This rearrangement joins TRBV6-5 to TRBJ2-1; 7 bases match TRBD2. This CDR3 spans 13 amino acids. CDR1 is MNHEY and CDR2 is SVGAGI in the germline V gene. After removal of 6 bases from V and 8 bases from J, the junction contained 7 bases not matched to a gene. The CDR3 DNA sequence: TGTGCCAGCAGCCCCCGCGGGGGTCATGAGCAGTTCTTC. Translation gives CASSPRGGHEQFF.

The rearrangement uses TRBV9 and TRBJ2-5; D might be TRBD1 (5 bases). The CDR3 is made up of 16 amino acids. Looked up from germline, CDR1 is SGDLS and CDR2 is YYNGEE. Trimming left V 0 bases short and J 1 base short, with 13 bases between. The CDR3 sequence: CASSVGRVRAQETQYF. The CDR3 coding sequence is TGTGCCAGCAGCGTAGGTCGGGTCAGGGCCCAAGAGACCCAGTACTTC.

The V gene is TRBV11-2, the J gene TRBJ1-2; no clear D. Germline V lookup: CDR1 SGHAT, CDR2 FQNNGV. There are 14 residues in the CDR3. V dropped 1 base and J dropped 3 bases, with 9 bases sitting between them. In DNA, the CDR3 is TGTGCCAGCAGCTTAGCGGGTAACGACTATGGCTACACCTTC. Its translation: CASSLAGNDYGYTF.

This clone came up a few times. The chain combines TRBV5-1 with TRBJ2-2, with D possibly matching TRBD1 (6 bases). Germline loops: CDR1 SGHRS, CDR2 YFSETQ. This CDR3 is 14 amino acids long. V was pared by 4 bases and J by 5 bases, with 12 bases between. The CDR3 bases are TGCGCCAGCAGCCCACTACAGGGTACCGGGGAGCTGTTTTTT. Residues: CASSPLQGTGELFF.

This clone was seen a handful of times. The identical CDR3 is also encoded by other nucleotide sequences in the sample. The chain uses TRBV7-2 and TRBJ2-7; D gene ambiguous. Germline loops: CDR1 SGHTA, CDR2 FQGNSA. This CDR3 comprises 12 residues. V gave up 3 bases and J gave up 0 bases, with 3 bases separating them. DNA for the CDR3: TGTGCCAGCAGCTTTAGCTCCTACGAGCAGTACTTC. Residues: CASSFSSYEQYF.

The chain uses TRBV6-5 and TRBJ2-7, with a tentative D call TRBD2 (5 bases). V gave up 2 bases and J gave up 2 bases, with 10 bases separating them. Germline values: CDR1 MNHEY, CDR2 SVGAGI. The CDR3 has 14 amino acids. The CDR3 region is CASSYTAGAYEQYF. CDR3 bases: TGTGCCAGCAGTTACACAGCCGGGGCCTACGAGCAGTACTTC.

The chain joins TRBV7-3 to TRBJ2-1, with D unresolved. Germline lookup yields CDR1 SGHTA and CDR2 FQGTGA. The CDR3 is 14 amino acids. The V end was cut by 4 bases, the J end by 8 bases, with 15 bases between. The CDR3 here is CASSSRGVTDEQFF. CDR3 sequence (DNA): TGTGCCAGCAGCTCTAGAGGTGTCACCGATGAGCAGTTCTTC.

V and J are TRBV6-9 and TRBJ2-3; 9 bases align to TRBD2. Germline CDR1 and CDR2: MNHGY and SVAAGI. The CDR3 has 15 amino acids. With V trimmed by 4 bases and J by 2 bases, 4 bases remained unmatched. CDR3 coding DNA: TGTGCCAGCAGTTCGACTAGCGGTTACACAGATACGCAGTATTTT. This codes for CASSSTSGYTDTQYF.

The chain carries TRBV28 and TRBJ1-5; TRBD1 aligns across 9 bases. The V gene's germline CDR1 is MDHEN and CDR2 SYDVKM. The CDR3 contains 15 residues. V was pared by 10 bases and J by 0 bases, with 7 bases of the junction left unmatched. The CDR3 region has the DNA TGTGCCACCGGGACAGGGAGTTATAGCAATCAGCCCCAGCATTTT. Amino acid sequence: CATGTGSYSNQPQHF.

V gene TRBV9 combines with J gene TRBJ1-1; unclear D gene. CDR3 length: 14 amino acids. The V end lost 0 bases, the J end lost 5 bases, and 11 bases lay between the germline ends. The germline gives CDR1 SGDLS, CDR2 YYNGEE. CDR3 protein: CASSVELEWTEAFF. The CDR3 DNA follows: TGTGCCAGCAGCGTAGAGCTCGAGTGGACTGAAGCTTTCTTT.

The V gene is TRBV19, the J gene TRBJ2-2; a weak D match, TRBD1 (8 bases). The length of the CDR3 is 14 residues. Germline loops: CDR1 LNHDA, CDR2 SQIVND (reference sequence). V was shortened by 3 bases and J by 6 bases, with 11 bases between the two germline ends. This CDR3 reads CASSITGGAGELFF. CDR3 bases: TGTGCCAGTAGTATCACAGGGGGGGCCGGGGAGCTGTTTTTT.

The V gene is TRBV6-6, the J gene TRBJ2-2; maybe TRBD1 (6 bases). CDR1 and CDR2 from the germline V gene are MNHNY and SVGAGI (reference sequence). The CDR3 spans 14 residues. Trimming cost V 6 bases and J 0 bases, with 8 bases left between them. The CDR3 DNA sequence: TGTGCCAGCAGAGAGGGGGCGAACACCGGGGAGCTGTTTTTT. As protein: CASREGANTGELFF.

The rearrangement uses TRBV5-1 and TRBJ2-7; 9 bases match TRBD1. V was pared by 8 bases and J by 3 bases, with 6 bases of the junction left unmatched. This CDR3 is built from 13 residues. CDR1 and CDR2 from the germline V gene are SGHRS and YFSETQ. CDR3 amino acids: CASRLGQGYEQYF. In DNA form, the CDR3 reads TGCGCCAGTCGACTGGGACAGGGCTACGAGCAGTACTTC.

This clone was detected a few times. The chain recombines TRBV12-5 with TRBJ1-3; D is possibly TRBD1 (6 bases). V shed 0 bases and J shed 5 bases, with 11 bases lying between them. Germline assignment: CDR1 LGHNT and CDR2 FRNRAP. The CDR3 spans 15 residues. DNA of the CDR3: TGTGCTAGTGGTTTGGTACTCACAGGGAGAAACACCATATATTTT. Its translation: CASGLVLTGRNTIYF.

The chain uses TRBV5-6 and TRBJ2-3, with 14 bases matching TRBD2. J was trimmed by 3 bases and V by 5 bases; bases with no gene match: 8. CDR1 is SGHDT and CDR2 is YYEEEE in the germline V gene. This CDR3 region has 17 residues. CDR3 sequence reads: CASSSGTSGGRTDTQYF. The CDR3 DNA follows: TGTGCCAGCAGTTCAGGGACTAGCGGGGGTAGGACAGATACGCAGTATTTT.

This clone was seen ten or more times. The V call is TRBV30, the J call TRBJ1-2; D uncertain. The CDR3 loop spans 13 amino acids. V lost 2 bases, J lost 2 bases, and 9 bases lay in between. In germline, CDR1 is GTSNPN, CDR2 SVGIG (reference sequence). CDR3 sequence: CAWSLTVNYGYTF. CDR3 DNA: TGTGCCTGGAGTCTAACAGTAAACTATGGCTACACCTTC.

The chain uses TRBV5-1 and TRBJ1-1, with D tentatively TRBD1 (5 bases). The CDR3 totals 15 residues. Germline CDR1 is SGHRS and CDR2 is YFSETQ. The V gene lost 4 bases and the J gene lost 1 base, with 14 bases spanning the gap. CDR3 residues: CASSPRQNANTEAFF. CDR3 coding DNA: TGCGCCAGCAGCCCCCGACAGAACGCGAACACTGAAGCTTTCTTT. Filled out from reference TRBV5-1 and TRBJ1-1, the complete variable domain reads KAGVTQTPRYLIKTRGQQVTLSCSPISGHRSVSWYQQTPGQGLQFLFEYFSETQRNKGNFPGRFSGRQFSNSRSEMNVSTLELGDSALYLCASSPRQNANTEAFFGQGTRLTVV.

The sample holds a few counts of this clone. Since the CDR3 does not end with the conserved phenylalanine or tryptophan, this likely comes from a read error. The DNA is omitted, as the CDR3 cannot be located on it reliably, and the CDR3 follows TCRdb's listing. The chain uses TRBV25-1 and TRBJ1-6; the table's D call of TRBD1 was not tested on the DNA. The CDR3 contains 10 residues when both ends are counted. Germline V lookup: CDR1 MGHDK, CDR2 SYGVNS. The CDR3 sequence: CASSTGSDSR.

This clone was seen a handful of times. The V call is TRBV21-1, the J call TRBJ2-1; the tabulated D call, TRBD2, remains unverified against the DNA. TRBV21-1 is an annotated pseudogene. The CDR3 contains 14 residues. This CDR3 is CASSNPGPGAGQFF. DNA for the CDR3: TGTGCCAGCAGCAACCCGGGACCCGGAGCGGGGCAGTTCTTC.